A single sample is the source of the 4 T cell receptor beta chains below, sequenced in a study of T cells after somatic rescue of genetic block. Some clones are missing from TCRdb's copy, which holds only in-frame ones; the method was immunoSEQ multiplex PCR. The sample includes about 15,000 clones, less than 85% of them seen just once. Sequencing was carried out using peripheral blood mononuclear cells (PBMCs). The origin of the receptors is a man younger than 35.

The chain links TRBV2 to TRBJ2-7; D is ambiguous. Trimming removed 4 bases from V and 5 bases from J, with 6 bases in between. The CDR3 contains 11 residues. The germline V gene has CDR1 SNHLY and CDR2 FYNNEI. This chain's CDR3 is CASSGLNEQYF. For the CDR3, the DNA is TGTGCCAGCAGTGGTTTGAACGAGCAGTACTTC.

The rearrangement links TRBV9 to TRBJ1-5, with TRBD1 identical over 7 bases. From germline, CDR1 is SGDLS and CDR2 YYNGEE. V shed 4 bases, J shed 6 bases, and the junction held 10 bases outside the gene matches. The CDR3 has 15 amino acids. In DNA, the CDR3 is TGTGCCAGCAGCCCCCACATAGGGGGCAGTCAGCCCCAGCATTTT. Protein: CASSPHIGGSQPQHF.

This clone was observed a single time. The rearrangement links TRBV5-1 to TRBJ2-1; 9 bases are a match to TRBD2. Germline loops: CDR1 SGHRS, CDR2 YFSETQ. V lost 0 bases, J lost 6 bases, and 7 bases stayed unmatched. The CDR3 has 16 amino acids. This chain's CDR3 is CASSLGGGRAGNEQFF. The CDR3 DNA reads as TGCGCCAGCAGCTTGGGGGGCGGGAGGGCCGGCAATGAGCAGTTCTTC.

The chain employs TRBV5-1 and TRBJ2-5, with D tentatively TRBD1 (5 bases). Germline assignment: CDR1 SGHRS and CDR2 YFSETQ. Trimming took 3 bases from V and 2 from J, leaving 11 bases between them. There are 14 residues in the CDR3. DNA of the CDR3: TGCGCCAGCAGCTCCCAGGGTACTCAAGAGACCCAGTACTTC. As protein: CASSSQGTQETQYF. Supplemented by reference TRBV5-1 and TRBJ2-5, the full variable domain reads KAGVTQTPRYLIKTRGQQVTLSCSPISGHRSVSWYQQTPGQGLQFLFEYFSETQRNKGNFPGRFSGRQFSNSRSEMNVSTLELGDSALYLCASSSQGTQETQYFGPGTRLLVL.